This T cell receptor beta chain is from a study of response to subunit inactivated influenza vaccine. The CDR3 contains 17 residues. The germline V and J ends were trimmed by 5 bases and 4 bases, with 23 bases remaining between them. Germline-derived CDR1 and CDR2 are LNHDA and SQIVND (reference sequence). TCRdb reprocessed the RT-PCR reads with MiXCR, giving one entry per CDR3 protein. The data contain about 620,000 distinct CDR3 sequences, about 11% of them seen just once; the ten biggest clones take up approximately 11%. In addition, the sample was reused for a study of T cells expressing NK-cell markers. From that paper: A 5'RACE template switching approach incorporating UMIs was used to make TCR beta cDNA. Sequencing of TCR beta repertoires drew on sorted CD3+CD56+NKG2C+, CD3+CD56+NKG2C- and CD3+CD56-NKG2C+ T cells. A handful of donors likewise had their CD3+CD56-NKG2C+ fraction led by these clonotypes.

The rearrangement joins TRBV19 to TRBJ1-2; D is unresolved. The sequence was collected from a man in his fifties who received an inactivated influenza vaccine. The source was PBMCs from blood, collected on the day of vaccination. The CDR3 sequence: CASSASAPMGGRYGYTF. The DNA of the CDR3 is TGTGCCAGTAGTGCCTCCGCCCCCATGGGCGGCCGCTATGGCTACACCTTC.